This TCR beta chain is from a study of control samples from healthy donors and cancer patients. Sequenced by immunoSEQ multiplex PCR; TCRdb stores in-frame clones only, minus some. The profile shows around 80,000 clones, more than 75% of them singletons. This clonotype was obtained from a man over 45 in good health. Input material: blood.

In DNA form, the CDR3 reads TGTGCCAGTAGTGCCTACAGGGGGCAGGTTAATGAGCAGTTCTTC. It encodes CASSAYRGQVNEQFF. This chain connects TRBV19 to TRBJ2-1, with 9 bases lining up with TRBD1. Germline assignment: CDR1 LNHDA and CDR2 SQIVND (reference sequence). J was trimmed by 7 bases and V by 5 bases; bases with no gene match: 9. The CDR3 contains 15 residues.